The 29 T cell receptor beta chains listed next were all sequenced from one sample in a study of sequential checkpoint blockade in melanoma. Treatment in this sample: randomized to nivolumab then ipilimumab (arm A) or the reverse (arm B). The protocol was immunoSEQ multiplex PCR, while the TCRdb copy is restricted to in-frame clones and leaves out a portion. The sample contains 12,000 or so clones, about four fifths of which appear only once. The sample was CD8+ T cells sorted from blood (inferred from file names), taken from a patient given nivolumab and ipilimumab in sequence. Receptors originate from a human donor with melanoma.

This clone was observed a few times. This rearrangement joins TRBV5-8 to TRBJ2-7; D is uncertain. There are 12 residues in the CDR3. V shed 1 base and J shed 1 base, with 3 bases lying between them. Per the germline V gene, CDR1 is SGHTS and CDR2 is YDEGEE. This CDR3 is CASSLSSYEQYF. CDR3 coding DNA: TGTGCCAGCAGCTTGTCGTCCTACGAGCAGTACTTC.

V usage is TRBV4-2 and J usage is TRBJ2-1; TRBD2 matches at 14 bases. The J segment lost 9 bases and the V segment lost 0 bases, leaving 13 bases of the junction unmatched. This CDR3 is built from 19 residues. Per the germline V gene, CDR1 is LGHNA and CDR2 is YNFKEQ. The CDR3 loop is CASSQDAVTSGRGYVEQFF. In nucleotides, the CDR3 is TGTGCCAGCAGCCAAGATGCGGTGACTAGCGGGAGGGGGTATGTTGAGCAGTTCTTC.

The rearrangement links TRBV27 to TRBJ2-7, with TRBD1 matching over 7 bases. The V segment lost 5 bases and the J segment 2 bases; nucleotides outside the gene matches: 3. CDR1 and CDR2 (germline): MNHEY, SMNVEV (reference sequence). The CDR3 contains 13 residues. The CDR3 is CASSPGTAYEQYF. The CDR3 nucleotides read TGTGCCAGCAGTCCCGGGACAGCCTACGAGCAGTACTTC.

V gene TRBV4-1 combines with J gene TRBJ1-1; D unclear. V lost 5 bases, J lost 0 bases, and 7 bases lay in between. The CDR3 contains 13 residues. The germline V gene encodes CDR1 MGHRA and CDR2 YSYEKL. The CDR3 spells CASSNRVNTEAFF. Here the CDR3 DNA reads TGCGCCAGCAGCAACAGAGTGAACACTGAAGCTTTCTTT.

V usage is TRBV11-2 and J usage is TRBJ2-2, with 9 positions matching TRBD2. With 4 bases clipped from V and 8 bases from J, the junction kept 5 bases outside the gene matches. This CDR3 contains 14 residues. Germline assignment: CDR1 SGHAT and CDR2 FQNNGV. CDR3 DNA: TGTGCCAGCAGCTCCCATACTAGCGGGGGGGAGCTGTTTTTT. The encoded protein is CASSSHTSGGELFF.

This clone was picked up a small number of times. This chain links TRBV6-1 with TRBJ2-5, with 11 nucleotides matching TRBD1. The V and J ends lost 0 bases and 5 bases, in that order; junction bases with no gene match: 5. The germline CDR1 and CDR2 sequences are MNHNS and SASEGT. The length of the CDR3 is 16 residues. This chain's CDR3 is CASSEATGTGGETQYF. CDR3 DNA: TGTGCCAGCAGTGAAGCTACCGGGACAGGGGGGGAGACCCAGTACTTC.

The chain carries TRBV5-6 and TRBJ1-6; 8 bases are a match to TRBD1. V gave up 8 bases and J gave up 9 bases; unmatched junction bases: 16. The length of the CDR3 is 16 residues. The germline V gene encodes CDR1 SGHDT and CDR2 YYEEEE. CDR3 region: CASRREGTGPISPLHF. Here the CDR3 DNA reads TGTGCCAGTAGGCGGGAGGGGACAGGCCCTATTTCACCCCTCCACTTT.

The chain carries TRBV19 and TRBJ2-1; 8 bases are a match to TRBD2. V was pared by 0 bases and J by 6 bases, with 7 bases of the junction left unmatched. Germline-derived CDR1 and CDR2 are LNHDA and SQIVND (reference sequence). The CDR3 is 16 amino acids. This CDR3 is CASSIDPGLAFNEQFF. The CDR3 nucleotides are TGTGCCAGTAGTATAGATCCCGGACTAGCCTTCAATGAGCAGTTCTTC.

This clone has a single count. The chain is built from TRBV9 and TRBJ2-5, with 9 bases fitting TRBD1. The CDR3 is 15 amino acids. In germline, CDR1 is SGDLS, CDR2 YYNGEE. J lost 2 bases, V lost 0 bases, and 2 bases had no gene match. The DNA of the CDR3 is TGTGCCAGCAGCGTAGGGGGGACAGGGCAAGAGACCCAGTACTTC. This encodes CASSVGGTGQETQYF.

The gene calls are TRBV4-1 and TRBJ2-7; a possible D gene is TRBD1 (6 bases). Deletions cut 5 bases from V and 5 bases from J, with 13 bases between. This CDR3 contains 13 residues. Germline V gene sequence: CDR1 MGHRA, CDR2 YSYEKL. The CDR3 is CASSDTGFHEQYF. Written as DNA, the CDR3 is TGCGCCAGCAGCGATACAGGGTTCCACGAGCAGTACTTC.

The J gene is TRBJ2-7, the V gene TRBV27, with D unclear. The CDR3 length is 14 residues. V shed 7 bases and J shed 6 bases, with 19 bases lying between them. CDR1 is MNHEY and CDR2 is SMNVEV in the germline V gene (reference sequence). The CDR3 region has the DNA TGTGCCAGCACTTCTTTTCTAGGATTAGGCGAGCAGTACTTC. It specifies CASTSFLGLGEQYF.

The genes are TRBV29-1 and TRBJ1-2, with 7 bases lining up with TRBD1. The CDR3 length is 13 residues. Looked up from germline, CDR1 is SQVTM and CDR2 is ANQGSEA. V trimming: 7 bases; J trimming: 0 bases; junction bases outside the gene matches: 5. The CDR3 region has the DNA TGCAGCGGACTGACAGGGACTAACTATGGCTACACCTTC. Translating gives CSGLTGTNYGYTF. The entire variable domain, with the rest obtained from reference TRBV29-1 and TRBJ1-2, is as follows: SAVISQKPSRDICQRGTSLTIQCQVDSQVTMMFWYRQQPGQSLTLIATANQGSEATYESGFVIDKFPISRPNLTFSTLTVSNMSPEDSSIYLCSGLTGTNYGYTFGSGTRLTVV.

This clone was counted between two and nine times. The rearrangement uses TRBV28 and TRBJ2-1, with a tentative D call TRBD2 (6 bases). Germline V gene lookup returns CDR1 MDHEN and CDR2 SYDVKM. This CDR3 spans 18 amino acids. Trimming took off 3 bases at V and 7 bases at J, with 25 bases between the two ends. CDR3 nucleotide sequence: TGTGCCAGCAGTTTTCGGGGCGCGTTCCTAGAGGCGGGGAATGAGCAGTTCTTC. Its protein is CASSFRGAFLEAGNEQFF.

The chain recombines TRBV19 with TRBJ2-3; 7 bases map to TRBD2. With 3 bases clipped from V and 1 base from J, the junction kept 7 bases outside the gene matches. Germline V gene lookup returns CDR1 LNHDA and CDR2 SQIVND (reference sequence). The CDR3 contains 16 residues. This chain's CDR3 is CASSIPGLVGTDTQYF. The CDR3 nucleotides read TGTGCCAGTAGTATCCCAGGACTAGTGGGCACAGATACGCAGTATTTT.

The chain carries TRBV11-2 and TRBJ2-1, with no clear D. This CDR3 has 13 residues. Germline V gene lookup returns CDR1 SGHAT and CDR2 FQNNGV. Between the trimmed V and J ends, which lost 5 bases and 2 bases, there was a span of 7 bases. CDR3 amino acids: CASSLQAYNEQFF. The CDR3 DNA reads as TGTGCCAGCAGCCTCCAGGCCTACAATGAGCAGTTCTTC. Using reference TRBV11-2 and TRBJ2-1 for the parts outside the CDR3, the full variable domain is EAGVAQSPRYKIIEKRQSVAFWCNPISGHATLYWYQQILGQGPKLLIQFQNNGVVDDSQLPKDRFSAERLKGVDSTLKIQPAKLEDSAVYLCASSLQAYNEQFFGPGTRLTVL.

This clone was counted a few times. An end of the junction differs from the germline gene, which may be a read error. This sequence joins TRBV4-2 and TRBJ2-1; 13 bases are shared with TRBD2. CDR3 length: 18 amino acids. The germline V gene has CDR1 LGHNA and CDR2 YNFKEQ. The CDR3 DNA sequence: TGTGCCAGCAGCGAAGACCCCATAGGACTAGCGGGAGTGGGGGAGCAGTTCTTC. Translated: CASSEDPIGLAGVGEQFF.

This chain links TRBV6-6 with TRBJ1-1, with unresolved D. V lost 2 bases, J lost 3 bases, and 13 bases lay in between. This CDR3 region has 15 residues. CDR1 and CDR2 (germline): MNHNY, SVGAGI (reference sequence). CDR3 coding DNA: TGTGCCAGCAGTTACCCGGGAAGGGAGCACACTGAAGCTTTCTTT. This encodes CASSYPGREHTEAFF.

The sample holds one count of this clone. The rearrangement joins TRBV6-1 to TRBJ2-1; tentatively, D is TRBD2 (7 bases). Trimming pared 1 base from V and 4 bases from J, leaving 11 bases between. The CDR3 spans 15 residues. Germline-derived CDR1 and CDR2 are MNHNS and SASEGT. CDR3 nucleotide sequence: TGTGCCAGCAGTGAAGGAGGGGGGGGGTACAATGAGCAGTTCTTC. Protein: CASSEGGGGYNEQFF.

The chain joins TRBV5-4 to TRBJ2-5; 7 bases match TRBD2. The CDR3 has 14 residues. J gave up 4 bases and V 6 bases, and 9 bases lay outside the gene matches. Germline CDR1 is SGHNT and CDR2 is YYREEE (reference sequence). CDR3 amino acids: CASNVPGEGETQYF. As DNA, the CDR3 is TGTGCCAGCAACGTACCCGGGGAGGGAGAGACCCAGTACTTC. Variable domain in full (rest from reference TRBV5-4 and TRBJ2-5): ETGVTQSPTHLIKTRGQQVTLRCSSQSGHNTVSWYQQALGQGPQFIFQYYREEENGRGNFPPRFSGLQFPNYSSELNVNALELDDSALYLCASNVPGEGETQYFGPGTRLLVL.

This clone is deemed medium-sized. The rearrangement links TRBV7-9 to TRBJ2-6, with 7 bases fitting TRBD1. V lost 3 bases, J lost 4 bases, and 12 bases stayed unmatched. The CDR3 runs to 18 residues. Germline CDR1 is SEHNR and CDR2 is FQNEAQ (reference sequence). The DNA of the CDR3 is TGTGCCAGCAGCTTGTTCCAGGGGGTGGCTCTGGGGGCCAACGTCCTGACTTTC. Protein: CASSLFQGVALGANVLTF.

The rearrangement links TRBV19 to TRBJ2-3, with TRBD2 as a possible D gene (6 bases). The CDR3 runs 14 residues. Germline assignment: CDR1 LNHDA and CDR2 SQIVND (reference sequence). V lost 3 bases and J 4 bases, leaving 11 bases between the germline ends. The CDR3 spells CASSIFGGADTQYF. In DNA, the CDR3 is TGTGCCAGTAGTATTTTTGGCGGGGCAGATACGCAGTATTTT. Drawing the rest from reference TRBV19 and TRBJ2-3, the complete variable domain is DGGITQSPKYLFRKEGQNVTLSCEQNLNHDAMYWYRQDPGQGLRLIYYSQIVNDFQKGDIAEGYSVSREKKESFPLTVTSAQKNPTAFYLCASSIFGGADTQYFGPGTRLTVL.

The J gene is TRBJ2-1, the V gene TRBV5-4, with D unresolved. The ends were cut back, 2 bases at V and 0 bases at J, with 6 bases in the middle. The V gene's germline CDR1 is SGHNT and CDR2 YYREEE (reference sequence). The CDR3 extends over 14 amino acids. This CDR3 is CASSLVSSYNEQFF. The CDR3, as DNA: TGTGCCAGCAGCTTAGTGAGCTCCTACAATGAGCAGTTCTTC.

The chain employs TRBV9 and TRBJ2-2, with 7 bases aligning to TRBD2. The germline CDR1 and CDR2 sequences are SGDLS and YYNGEE. The CDR3 sequence is 16 residues long. With 4 bases clipped from V and 2 bases from J, the junction kept 8 bases outside the gene matches. The DNA for the CDR3 is TGTGCCAGCAGCCTACTAGCGTCACCCAACACCGGGGAGCTGTTTTTT. This gives the protein CASSLLASPNTGELFF. Supplemented by reference TRBV9 and TRBJ2-2, the full variable domain reads DSGVTQTPKHLITATGQRVTLRCSPRSGDLSVYWYQQSLDQGLQFLIQYYNGEERAKGNILERFSAQQFPDLHSELNLSSLELGDSALYFCASSLLASPNTGELFFGEGSRLTVL.

The CDR3 DNA follows: TGTGCCAGCAGCCTCGAGGAGGGGGCCGAGACCCAGTACTTC. It specifies CASSLEEGAETQYF. The V gene is TRBV9, the J gene TRBJ2-5, with D tentatively TRBD1 (7 bases). V dropped 4 bases and J dropped 5 bases, with 15 bases sitting between them. This CDR3 has 14 residues. CDR1 SGDLS and CDR2 YYNGEE come from the germline V gene.

This sequence joins TRBV6-1 and TRBJ1-4; no clear D gene. Trimming left V 3 bases short and J 7 bases short, with 12 bases between. Per germline, CDR1 MNHNS and CDR2 SASEGT. The CDR3 has 14 residues. Here the CDR3 DNA reads TGTGCCAGCAGTGATATGGGTGGAGGTGAAAAACTGTTTTTT. Its protein is CASSDMGGGEKLFF.

The genes are TRBV27 and TRBJ2-3; 7 nucleotides agree with TRBD1. The CDR3 has 14 amino acids. CDR1 MNHEY and CDR2 SMNVEV come from the germline V gene (reference sequence). J was trimmed by 2 bases and V by 8 bases; bases with no gene match: 7. CDR3 DNA: TGTGCCAGCCGTAGGGGGCCCGACACAGATACGCAGTATTTT. Protein product: CASRRGPDTDTQYF.

V is TRBV28 and J is TRBJ1-4; 9 bases match TRBD1. Germline CDR1 MDHEN, CDR2 SYDVKM. The CDR3 is 17 residues long. V lost 5 bases to trimming and J lost 6 bases; unmatched junction nucleotides: 13. The chain's CDR3 is CASSNRDRALGDEKLFF. In DNA, the CDR3 is TGTGCCAGCAGTAACCGGGACAGGGCATTGGGGGATGAAAAACTGTTTTTT.

The V gene is TRBV7-6, the J gene TRBJ2-7, with TRBD2 matching over 9 bases. CDR3 length: 15 residues. CDR1 and CDR2 from the germline V gene are SGHVS and FNYEAQ. V shed 1 base, J shed 3 bases, and the junction held 4 bases outside the gene matches. In nucleotides, the CDR3 is TGTGCCAGCAGCTTAGTAGCGGGAGAAATCTACGAGCAGTACTTC. Amino acids: CASSLVAGEIYEQYF.

The chain couples TRBV4-1 to TRBJ2-7; D ambiguous. Germline CDR1 is MGHRA and CDR2 is YSYEKL. The V gene lost 0 bases and the J gene lost 3 bases, with 12 bases spanning the gap. The CDR3 runs to 15 residues. In nucleotides, the CDR3 is TGCGCCAGCAGCCAAGAGGTGGGCCCACTCTACGAGCAGTACTTC. Its protein is CASSQEVGPLYEQYF.